This T cell receptor (beta chain) was obtained from a study of spatial heterogeneity in lung cancer. The wider study: Beta-chain sequences were consistently detected more often than alpha-chain sequences.

Study-wide points: The appearance of ubiquitous expanded tumor TCRs in blood was greater at resection than follow-up.

Time point in this sample: sample taken at primary tumor resection. No cell sorting; template was whole RNA from tumor, lung tissue or PBMC. The donor population consisted of approximately 68 patients with untreated, early-stage non-small cell lung cancer. With 2 bases clipped from V and 7 bases from J, the junction kept 13 bases outside the gene matches. This CDR3 contains 18 residues. The germline gives CDR1 ENHRY, CDR2 SYGVKD. From the 5' RACE reads, TCRdb called clonotypes with MiXCR, one entry per CDR3 protein. This sample has about 85,000 distinct CDR3 sequences, with 15% to 25% found just once. This clonotype has only one observation. What it binds is unknown.

The chain couples TRBV10-3 to TRBJ2-7; 14 nucleotides match TRBD2. This clonotype originated in a male donor with early-stage non-small cell lung cancer. Sample: PBMCs, taken at surgery. The CDR3 sequence is CAISEDSPGLAGAREQYF. CDR3 coding DNA: TGTGCCATCAGTGAGGATTCCCCGGGACTAGCGGGGGCAAGGGAGCAGTACTTC.